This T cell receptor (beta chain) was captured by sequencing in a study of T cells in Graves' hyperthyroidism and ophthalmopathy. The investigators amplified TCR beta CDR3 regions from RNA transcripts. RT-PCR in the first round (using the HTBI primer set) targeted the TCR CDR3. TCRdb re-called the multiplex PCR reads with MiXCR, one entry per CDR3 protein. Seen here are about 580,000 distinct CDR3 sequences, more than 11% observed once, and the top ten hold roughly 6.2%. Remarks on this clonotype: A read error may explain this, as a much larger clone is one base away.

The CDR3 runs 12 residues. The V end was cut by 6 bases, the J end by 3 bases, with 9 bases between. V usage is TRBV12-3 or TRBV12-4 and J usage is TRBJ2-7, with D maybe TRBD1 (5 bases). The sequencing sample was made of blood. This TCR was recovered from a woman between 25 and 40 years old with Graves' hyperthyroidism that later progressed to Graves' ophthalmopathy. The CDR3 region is CASSPRVYEQYF. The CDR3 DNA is TGTGCCAGCAGCCCCAGGGTCTACGAGCAGTACTTC.